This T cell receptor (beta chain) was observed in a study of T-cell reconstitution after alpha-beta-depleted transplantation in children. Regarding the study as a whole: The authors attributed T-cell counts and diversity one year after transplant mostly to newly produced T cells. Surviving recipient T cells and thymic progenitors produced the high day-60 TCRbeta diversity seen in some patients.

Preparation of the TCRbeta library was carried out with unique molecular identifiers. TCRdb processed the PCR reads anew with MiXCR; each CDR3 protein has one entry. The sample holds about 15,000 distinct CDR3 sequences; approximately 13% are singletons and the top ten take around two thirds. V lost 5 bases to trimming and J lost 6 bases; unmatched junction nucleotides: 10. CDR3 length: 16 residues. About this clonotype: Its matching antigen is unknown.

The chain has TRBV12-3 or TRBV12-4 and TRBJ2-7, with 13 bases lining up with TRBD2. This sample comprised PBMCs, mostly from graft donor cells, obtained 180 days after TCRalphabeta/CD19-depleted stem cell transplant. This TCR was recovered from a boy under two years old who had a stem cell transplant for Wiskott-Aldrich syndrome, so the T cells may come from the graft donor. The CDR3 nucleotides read TGTGCCAGCAGTGGCGCCGGGACTAGCGGGACCTCCGAGCAGTACTTC. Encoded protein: CASSGAGTSGTSEQYF.